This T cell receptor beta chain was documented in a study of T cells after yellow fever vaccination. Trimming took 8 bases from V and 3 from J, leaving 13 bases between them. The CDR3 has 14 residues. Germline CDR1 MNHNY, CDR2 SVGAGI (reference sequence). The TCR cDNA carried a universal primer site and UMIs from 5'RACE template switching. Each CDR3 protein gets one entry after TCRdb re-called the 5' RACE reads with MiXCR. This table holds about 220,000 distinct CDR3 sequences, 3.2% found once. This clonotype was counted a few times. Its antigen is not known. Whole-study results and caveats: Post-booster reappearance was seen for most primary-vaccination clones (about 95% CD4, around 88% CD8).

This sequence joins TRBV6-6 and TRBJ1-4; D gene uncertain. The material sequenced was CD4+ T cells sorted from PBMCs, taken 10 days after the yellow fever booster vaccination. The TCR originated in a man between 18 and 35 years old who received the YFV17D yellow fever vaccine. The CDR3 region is CASSQRRANEKLFF. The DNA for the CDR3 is TGTGCCAGCTCCCAGCGTAGGGCTAATGAAAAACTGTTTTTT.